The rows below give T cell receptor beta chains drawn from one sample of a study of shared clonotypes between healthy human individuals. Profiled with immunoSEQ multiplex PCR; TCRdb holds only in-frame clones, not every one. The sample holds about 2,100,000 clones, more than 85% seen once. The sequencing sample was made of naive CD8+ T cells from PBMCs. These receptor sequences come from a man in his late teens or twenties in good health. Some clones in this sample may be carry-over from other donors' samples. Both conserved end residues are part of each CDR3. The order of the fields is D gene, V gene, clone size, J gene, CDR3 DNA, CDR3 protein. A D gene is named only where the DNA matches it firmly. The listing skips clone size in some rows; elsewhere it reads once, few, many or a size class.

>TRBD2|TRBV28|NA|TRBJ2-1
TGTGCCAGCAGTTTTCTTCTAGCGGGAGGGGATGAGCAGTTCTTC
CASSFLLAGGDEQFF
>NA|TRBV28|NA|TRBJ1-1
TGTGCCAGCAGTTGGAGGGGACTGAACACTGAAGCTTTCTTT
CASSWRGLNTEAFF
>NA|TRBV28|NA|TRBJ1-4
TGTGCCAGCAGCCTTGGGAGGGCAGATCCGTTTTTT
CASSLGRADPFF
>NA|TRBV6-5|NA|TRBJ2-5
TGTGCCAGCAGTTACTCGAGAGCGGCGGTCCAAGAGACCCAGTACTTC
CASSYSRAAVQETQYF
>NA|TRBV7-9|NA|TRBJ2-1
TGTGCCAGCAGCTTAGAGACTAGGAAAGCCGATGAGCAGTTCTTC
CASSLETRKADEQFF
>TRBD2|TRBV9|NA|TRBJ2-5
TGTGCCAGCAGTGATGGGGGGGTAGAGACCCAGTACTTC
CASSDGGVETQYF
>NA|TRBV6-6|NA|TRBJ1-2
TGTGCCAGCAGTTACGGGGGGTGGGGCTACACCTTC
CASSYGGWGYTF
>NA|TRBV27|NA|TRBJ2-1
TGTGCCAGCAGTTCCCTGCCCCCCTCCTACAATGAGCAGTTCTTC
CASSSLPPSYNEQFF
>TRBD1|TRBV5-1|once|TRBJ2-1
TGCGCCAGCAGCTTGGACCTGGGACAGTCCTACAATGAGCAGTTCTTC
CASSLDLGQSYNEQFF
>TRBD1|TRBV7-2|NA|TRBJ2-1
TGTGCCAGCAGTACCGGGACAGGGGCCTACAATGAGCAGTTCTTC
CASSTGTGAYNEQFF
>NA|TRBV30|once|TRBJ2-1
TGTGCCTGGAGTTACGATAACAGACAGTTCTTC
CAWSYDNRQFF
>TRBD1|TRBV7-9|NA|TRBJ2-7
TGTGCCAGCAGCTCATACCGGGACAGGGGGGACGAGCAGTACTTC
CASSSYRDRGDEQYF
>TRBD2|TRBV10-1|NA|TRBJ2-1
TGCGCCAGCAGAGAGAGGACTAGCGACCATGAGCAGTTCTTC
CASRERTSDHEQFF
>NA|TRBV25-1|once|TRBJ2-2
TGTGCCAGCAGTGGCGACTGGGGGAACACCGGGGAGCTGTTTTTT
CASSGDWGNTGELFF
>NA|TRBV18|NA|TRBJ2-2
TGTGCCAGCTCACCAGGAGGGTACACCGGGGAGCTGTTTTTT
CASSPGGYTGELFF
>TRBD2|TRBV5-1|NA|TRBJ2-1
TGCGCCAGCAGCTTGGAGGGGACTAGCGTTTACAATGAGCAGTTCTTC
CASSLEGTSVYNEQFF
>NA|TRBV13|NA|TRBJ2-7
TGTGCCAGCAGCCGTTGGACAGCGAGCTCCTACGAGCAGTACTTC
CASSRWTASSYEQYF
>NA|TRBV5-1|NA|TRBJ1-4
TGCGCCAGCAGCCCGGGGGACCGCCTAAATAATGAAAAACTGTTTTTT
CASSPGDRLNNEKLFF
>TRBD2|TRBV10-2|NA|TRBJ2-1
TGCGCCAGCGGGGCGGGGGGGAATGAGCAGTTCTTC
CASGAGGNEQFF
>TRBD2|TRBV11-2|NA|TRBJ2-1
TGTGCCAGCAGCTCCGAACTAGGACTAGCGGGAGTCCTCAATGAGCAGTTCTTC
CASSSELGLAGVLNEQFF
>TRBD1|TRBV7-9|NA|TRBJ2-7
TGTGCCAGCAGCCCCCCGGGACAGGGGAGAGAAGAGCAGTACTTC
CASSPPGQGREEQYF
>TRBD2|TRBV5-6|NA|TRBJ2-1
TGTGCCAGCAGCCCACCGGGACTAGCGGACTACAATGAGCAGTTCTTC
CASSPPGLADYNEQFF
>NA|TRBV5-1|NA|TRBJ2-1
TGCGCCAGCAGCGAAGTGGGGGAACCTTACAATGAGCAGTTCTTC
CASSEVGEPYNEQFF
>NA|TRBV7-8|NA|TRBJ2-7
TGTGCCAGCAGCAATCGACAAGGGGGGTTCTACGAGCAGTACTTC
CASSNRQGGFYEQYF
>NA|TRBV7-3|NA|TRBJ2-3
TGTGCCAGCAGCTTATTCGTCAGAGACACAGATACGCAGTATTTT
CASSLFVRDTDTQYF
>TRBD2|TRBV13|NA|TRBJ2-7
TGTGCCAGCAGCCCCGGGGGGAACCCCTACGAGCAGTACTTC
CASSPGGNPYEQYF
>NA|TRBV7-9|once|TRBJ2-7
TGTGCCAGCAGCTCGCGCTCCGGGCCTCCGAGGTCCTACGAGCAGTACTTC
CASSSRSGPPRSYEQYF
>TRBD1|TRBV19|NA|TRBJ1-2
TGTGCCAGTACCACCGACGGGACAGGGGGCAGGAATGGCTACACCTTC
CASTTDGTGGRNGYTF
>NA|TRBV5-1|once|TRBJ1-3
TGCGCCAGCAGCTTGCCCCGCGGGAGCCCTTCTGGAAACACCATATATTTT
CASSLPRGSPSGNTIYF
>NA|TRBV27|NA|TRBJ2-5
TGTGCCAGCAGTTTAGGTCGTGGGACCCCAACCAGGACCCAGTACTTC
CASSLGRGTPTRTQYF
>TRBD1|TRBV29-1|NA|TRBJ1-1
TGCAGCGTCCTAGCTGGGGACAGGGAAACTGAAGCTTTCTTT
CSVLAGDRETEAFF
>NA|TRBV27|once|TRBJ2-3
TGTGCCAGCAGTGACCTAGGTACGCAGTATTTT
CASSDLGTQYF
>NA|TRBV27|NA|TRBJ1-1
TGTGCCAGCAGCCAGCGTCTCACGTCCACTGAAGCTTTCTTT
CASSQRLTSTEAFF
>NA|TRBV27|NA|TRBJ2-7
TGTGCCAGCAGTTTCATAGGGGGTCTCTACGAGCAGTACTTC
CASSFIGGLYEQYF
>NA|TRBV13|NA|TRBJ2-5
TGTGCCAGCAGCTTATTGAAGTACCAAGAGACCCAGTACTTC
CASSLLKYQETQYF
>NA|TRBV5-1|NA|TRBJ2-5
TGCGCCAGCAGCTTGGATCCTAGGGCCGGGTACCAAGAGACCCAGTACTTC
CASSLDPRAGYQETQYF
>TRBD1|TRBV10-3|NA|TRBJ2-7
TGTGCCATCAGTGAGTTTGGGGACAGCCGGGGACACGAGCAGTACTTC
CAISEFGDSRGHEQYF
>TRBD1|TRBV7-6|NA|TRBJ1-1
TGTGCCAGCAGCGCCCGGACAGGGCCGGGGGAAGCTTTCTTT
CASSARTGPGEAFF
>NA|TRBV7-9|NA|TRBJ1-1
TGTGCCAGCAGCTTAGGTAGACTAGGGTACATGAACACTGAAGCTTTCTTT
CASSLGRLGYMNTEAFF
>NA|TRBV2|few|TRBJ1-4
TGTGCCATCGTAAAAGACACAGGAGTTAATGAAAAACTGTTTTTT
CAIVKDTGVNEKLFF
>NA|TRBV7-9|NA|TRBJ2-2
TGTGCCAGCACCCCGAGGAACACCGGGGAGCTGTTTTTT
CASTPRNTGELFF
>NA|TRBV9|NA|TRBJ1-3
TGTGCCAGCAGCGTACCAAAAGGGGGAGCAGAGGGAAACACCATATATTTT
CASSVPKGGAEGNTIYF
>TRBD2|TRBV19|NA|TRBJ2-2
TGTGCCAGTATCCAGGGACTAGCGGGAGAAGAGGACACCGGGGAGCTGTTTTTT
CASIQGLAGEEDTGELFF
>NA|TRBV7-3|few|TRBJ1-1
TGTGCCAGCAGCTTAACCCCCCGTGGAGGAAACACTGAAGCTTTCTTT
CASSLTPRGGNTEAFF
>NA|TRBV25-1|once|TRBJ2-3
TGTGCCAGCAGTGAATGGAGGGCCGATCCGGGCACAGATACGCAGTATTTT
CASSEWRADPGTDTQYF
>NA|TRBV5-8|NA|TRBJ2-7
TGTGCCAGCAGCTTGGTTGGGAGAGGCTACGAGCAGTACTTC
CASSLVGRGYEQYF
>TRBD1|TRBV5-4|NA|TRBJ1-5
TGTGCCAGCAGCTTGGGGTCTGGGACAGGGGGTCAGCCCCAGCATTTT
CASSLGSGTGGQPQHF
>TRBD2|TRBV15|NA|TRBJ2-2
TGTGCCACCAGCAGAGAGGGACTAGCGGATGACACCGGGGAGCTGTTTTTT
CATSREGLADDTGELFF
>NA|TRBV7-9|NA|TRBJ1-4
TGTGCCAGCAGCTCCGGGCCTCGAAGGGGTGAAAAACTGTTTTTT
CASSSGPRRGEKLFF
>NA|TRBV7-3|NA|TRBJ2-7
TGTGCCAGCAGCCTAGATCAGTGGCGCGAGCAGTACTTC
CASSLDQWREQYF